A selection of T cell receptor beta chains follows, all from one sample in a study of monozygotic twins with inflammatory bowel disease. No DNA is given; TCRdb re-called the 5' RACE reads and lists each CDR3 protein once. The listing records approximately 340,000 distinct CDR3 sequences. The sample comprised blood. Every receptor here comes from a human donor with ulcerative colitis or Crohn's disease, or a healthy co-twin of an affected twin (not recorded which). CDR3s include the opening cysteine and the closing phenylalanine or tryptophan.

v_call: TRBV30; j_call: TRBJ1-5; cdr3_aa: CAWRLGGTGPQPQHF
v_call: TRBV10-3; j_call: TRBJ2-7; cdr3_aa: CAIAEVGSSYEQYF
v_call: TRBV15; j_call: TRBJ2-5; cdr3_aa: CATSSSETQYF
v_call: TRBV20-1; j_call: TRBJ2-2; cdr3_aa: CSASLRATKIGGELFF
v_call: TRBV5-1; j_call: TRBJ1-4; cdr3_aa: CASSRQTTNEKLFF
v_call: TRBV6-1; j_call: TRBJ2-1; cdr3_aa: CASSEGLHNEQFF
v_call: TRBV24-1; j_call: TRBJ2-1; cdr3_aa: CATSDAGGQSGEQFF
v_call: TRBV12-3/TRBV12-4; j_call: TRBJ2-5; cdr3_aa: CASSRQGWETQYF
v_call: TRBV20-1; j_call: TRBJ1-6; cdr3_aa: CSANRVQGNSPLHF
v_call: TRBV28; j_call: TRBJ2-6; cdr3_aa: CASSPPGSPGANVLTF
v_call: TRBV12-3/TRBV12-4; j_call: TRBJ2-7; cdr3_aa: CASSSLRDSSYEQYF
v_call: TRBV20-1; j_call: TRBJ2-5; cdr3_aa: CSAGTSGGLLQETQYF
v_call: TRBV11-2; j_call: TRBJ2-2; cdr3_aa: CASSSDIAALDTGELFF
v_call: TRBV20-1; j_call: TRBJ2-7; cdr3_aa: CSAPGLAWEQYF
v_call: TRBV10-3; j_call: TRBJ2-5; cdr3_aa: CAISGLQGIWETQYF
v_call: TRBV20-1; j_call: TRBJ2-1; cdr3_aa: CSARDLGTYNEQFF
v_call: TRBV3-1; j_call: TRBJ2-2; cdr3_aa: CASSFGDTVTGELFF
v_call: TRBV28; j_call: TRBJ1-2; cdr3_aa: CASSPIPYRGNYGYTF
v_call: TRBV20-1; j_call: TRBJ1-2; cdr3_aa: CSARERDKGYGYTF
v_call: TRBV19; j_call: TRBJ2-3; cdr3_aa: CAISEGSMNTDTQYF
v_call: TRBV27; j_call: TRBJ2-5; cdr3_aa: CASSFLGEETQYF
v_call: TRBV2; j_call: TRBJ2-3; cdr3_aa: CASSEALGDTQYF
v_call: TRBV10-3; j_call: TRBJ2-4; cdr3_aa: CAISEARGDGTKNIQYF
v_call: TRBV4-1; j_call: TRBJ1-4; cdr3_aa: CASSQGRDSATNEKLFF
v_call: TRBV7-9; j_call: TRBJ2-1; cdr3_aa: CASSLGDRFNDEQFF